Sequencing of this T cell receptor beta chain was carried out in a study of blood T cells in healthy people across ages (dated by TCRdb to 2014 to 2015). Broadly, across the study: Template switching captured roughly one uniquely barcoded TCR beta cDNA molecule per two T cells in model experiments. To track age-related changes in TCR beta repertoire diversity, the study relied on deep sequencing normalized with unique cDNA molecular identifiers. Two additional independent replicas of 1 million unique cDNA reads from the same blood draw were analyzed for two donors (one aged 18 to 30 and one aged 80 or older). To avoid experimental bias, donors of different ages were spread randomly across the sequencing lanes. The donors were divided into four age groups: young (average roughly 15 years), middle-aged (over 35), aged (about 60) and long-lived (about 90).

From a lookup of the germline V gene, CDR1 and CDR2 are SGDLS and YYNGEE. The CDR3 numbers 16 residues from cysteine through phenylalanine. The only DNA kept is the CDR3, 48 bases in frame from the first base. V trim: 2 bases; J trim: 4 bases; unmatched bases: 8. The library was prepared using 5' RACE. The listed sequencing device is Illumina HiSeq 2500. A second PCR of 7 to 11 cycles was performed with a sample-barcoded 5' primer and a J-beta primer mix. A unique molecular identifier was introduced onto each TCR beta cDNA molecule by a template-switch 5' adaptor carrying 12 random nucleotides. Each sample yielded at least 2.5 million CDR3-containing paired-end reads. First-strand cDNA synthesis was performed from all RNA using the Mint cDNA synthesis kit, with priming by a TRBC-specific oligonucleotide. After uracil-DNA glycosylase treatment, a first 18-cycle PCR used universal primers M1SS and BC2_uni_R on all cDNA. The authors' analysis ran thus. For normalization, 1 million high-quality reads, each with a distinct molecular identifier, were randomly selected from each sample. Instead of being binned into consensus sequences, reads that shared molecular identifiers were thrown out. MiTCR, set to a Q25 quality threshold and the strictest error-elimination algorithm, was used for CDR3 identification, clonotype clustering and error correction. A nonparametric unseen species model with Euler transformation was used to estimate lower-bound total TCR beta diversity. The raw public data were reprocessed by TCRdb itself: fastp quality trimming at Q25, MiXCR clonotype calling, in-frame beta chains only. Rows are combined by CDR3 protein, so each entry shows the most common genes and DNA. The V and J calls and clone size are TCRdb's, not the authors'. The sample table shows around 1,600,000 distinct CDR3 sequences, and under 55% are seen once. The ten largest clones take up approximately 4.1% of the sample.

The donors were some 39 Caucasian individuals from Russia, aged roughly 6 to 100 years, who were systemically healthy. Each donor gave roughly 9 milliliters of peripheral blood, drawn into EDTA-treated Vacutainer tubes. Ficoll-Paque density-gradient centrifugation was used to isolate PBMCs, with at least 6 million per sample. Trizol reagent was used to extract total RNA from PBMCs, with at least 5.5 micrograms per sample. The percentages of naive CD45RAhigh/CD27high T cells were determined by flow cytometry on a PBMC aliquot from every donor. For this clonotype: The specificity of this receptor is unknown. No base qualities exist here, and no much larger clone lies one base off it.

The paper as a whole reports these results and caveats: Observed TCR beta diversity per million T cells fell roughly linearly with age, and a significant reduction was already apparent by age roughly 40. A strong correlation was found between observed TCR beta diversity and the percentage of naive T cells measured by flow cytometry. Estimates of total diversity from one million sequenced T cells were regarded as lower bounds and underestimates. Because the CMV infection status of the donors was unknown, age-related changes in expanded clonotypes may potentially have been confounded. The long-lived group showed more naive CD4+ T cells, fewer expanded clones and increased TCR diversity than the aged group, suggesting age selection. Because profiling used bulk unsorted PBMCs, naive and antigen-experienced compartments could not be compared conclusively.

This clonotype originated in a woman in her late teens or twenties in good health. Input material: blood. The chain employs TRBV9 and TRBJ2-3; 9 bases in the junction line up with TRBD2. The DNA sequence follows: TGTGCCAGCAGCGTGGGCAGTAGCGGGAGCTCAGATACGCAGTATTTT. This sequence encodes CASSVGSSGSSDTQYF. The variable domain in full, with residues beyond the CDR3 obtained from the reference TRBV9 and TRBJ2-3 genes, is DSGVTQTPKHLITATGQRVTLRCSPRSGDLSVYWYQQSLDQGLQFLIQYYNGEERAKGNILERFSAQQFPDLHSELNLSSLELGDSALYFCASSVGSSGSSDTQYFGPGTRLTVL.